These T cell receptor beta chains were read from a single sample in a study of graft-versus-host responses after intestinal transplantation. Their target antigens are unknown. The protocol was immunoSEQ multiplex PCR, while the TCRdb copy is restricted to in-frame clones and leaves out a portion. Of some 35,000 clones listed, approximately 93% were seen once; the top ten hold 0.22%. The specimen comprised unstimulated CD4+ T cells sorted from spleen or lymph node cells, sampled before transplant. These receptors all come from a human donor who was the organ donor for an intestinal transplant. CDR3s include the opening cysteine and the closing phenylalanine or tryptophan. The D gene is left open where the match is weak. Part of the rows lack a size; the others show once, few, many or a class for expanded clones.

len: 19
v_gene: TRBV2
j_gene: TRBJ2-1
abundance: -
d_gene: -
CDR3aa: CASSEALWAFTSSYNEQFF
CDR3nt: TGTGCCAGCAGTGAAGCATTGTGGGCGTTCACGAGCTCCTACAATGAGCAGTTCTTC

len: 15
v_gene: TRBV27
j_gene: TRBJ2-7
abundance: -
d_gene: TRBD1
CDR3aa: CASSLSGTGGGEQYF
CDR3nt: TGTGCCAGCAGTCTCTCCGGGACAGGGGGCGGCGAGCAGTACTTC

len: 15
v_gene: TRBV7-9
j_gene: TRBJ1-6
abundance: few
d_gene: TRBD1
CDR3aa: CATRPDRVGNSPLHF
CDR3nt: TGTGCCACCCGGCCAGACAGGGTGGGGAATTCACCCCTCCACTTT

len: 13
v_gene: TRBV12-5
j_gene: TRBJ1-1
abundance: -
d_gene: TRBD1
CDR3aa: CASADRVAFPAFF
CDR3nt: TGTGCTAGTGCGGACAGGGTTGCGTTCCCAGCTTTCTTT

len: 12
v_gene: TRBV10-2
j_gene: TRBJ1-1
abundance: -
d_gene: -
CDR3aa: CASSVSDTEAFF
CDR3nt: TGCGCCAGCAGTGTGAGTGATACTGAAGCTTTCTTT

len: 13
v_gene: TRBV11-3
j_gene: TRBJ1-1
abundance: -
d_gene: TRBD1
CDR3aa: CASSSLTGTEAFF
CDR3nt: TGTGCCAGCAGCTCGTTGACAGGGACCGAAGCTTTCTTT

len: 14
v_gene: TRBV10-3
j_gene: TRBJ2-2
abundance: -
d_gene: -
CDR3aa: CAINPAGNTGELFF
CDR3nt: TGTGCCATCAACCCAGCAGGGAACACCGGGGAGCTGTTTTTT

len: 14
v_gene: TRBV6-6
j_gene: TRBJ2-5
abundance: -
d_gene: -
CDR3aa: CASSYLPNGETQYF
CDR3nt: TGTGCCAGCAGTTACTTACCGAACGGAGAGACCCAGTACTTC

len: 12
v_gene: TRBV10-3
j_gene: TRBJ2-7
abundance: -
d_gene: TRBD2
CDR3aa: CAIRGLANEQYF
CDR3nt: TGTGCCATCAGGGGACTAGCGAACGAGCAGTACTTC

len: 11
v_gene: TRBV29-1
j_gene: TRBJ1-1
abundance: -
d_gene: -
CDR3aa: CSAQVNTEAFF
CDR3nt: TGCAGCGCCCAGGTGAACACTGAAGCTTTCTTT